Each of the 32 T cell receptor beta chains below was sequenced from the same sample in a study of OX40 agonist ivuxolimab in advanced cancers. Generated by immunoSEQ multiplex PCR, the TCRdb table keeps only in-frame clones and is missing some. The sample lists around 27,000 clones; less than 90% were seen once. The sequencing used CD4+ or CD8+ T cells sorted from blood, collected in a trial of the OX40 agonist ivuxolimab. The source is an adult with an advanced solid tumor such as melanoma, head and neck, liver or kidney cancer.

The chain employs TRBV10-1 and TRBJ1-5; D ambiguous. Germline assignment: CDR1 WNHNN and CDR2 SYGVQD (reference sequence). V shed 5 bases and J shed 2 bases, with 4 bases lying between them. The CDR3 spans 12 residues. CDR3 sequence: CASSQGNQPQHF. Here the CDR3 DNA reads TGCGCCAGCAGTCAGGGCAATCAGCCCCAGCATTTT.

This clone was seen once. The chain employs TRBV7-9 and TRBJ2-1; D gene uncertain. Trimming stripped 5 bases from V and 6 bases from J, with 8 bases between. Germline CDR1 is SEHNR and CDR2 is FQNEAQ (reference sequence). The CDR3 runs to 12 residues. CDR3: CASSPGGNEQFF. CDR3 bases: TGTGCCAGCAGCCCAGGTGGCAATGAGCAGTTCTTC.

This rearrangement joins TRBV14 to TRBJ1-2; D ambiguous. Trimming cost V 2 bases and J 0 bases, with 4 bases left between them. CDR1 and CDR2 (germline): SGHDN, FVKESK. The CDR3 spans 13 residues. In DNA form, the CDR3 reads TGTGCCAGCAGCCAACTAGCTAACTATGGCTACACCTTC. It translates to CASSQLANYGYTF.

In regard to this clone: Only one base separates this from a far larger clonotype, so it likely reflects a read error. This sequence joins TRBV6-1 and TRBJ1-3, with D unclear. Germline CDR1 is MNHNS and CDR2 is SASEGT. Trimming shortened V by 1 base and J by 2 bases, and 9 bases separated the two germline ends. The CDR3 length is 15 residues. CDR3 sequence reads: CASSEVEDTGNTIYF. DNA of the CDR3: TGTGCCAGCAGTGAAGTGGAGGATACTGGAAACACCATATATTTT.

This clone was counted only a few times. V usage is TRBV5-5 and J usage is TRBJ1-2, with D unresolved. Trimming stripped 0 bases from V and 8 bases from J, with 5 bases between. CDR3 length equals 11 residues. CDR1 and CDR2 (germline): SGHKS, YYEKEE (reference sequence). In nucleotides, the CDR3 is TGTGCCAGCAGCTTGGGGGAAGGCTACACCTTC. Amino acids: CASSLGEGYTF.

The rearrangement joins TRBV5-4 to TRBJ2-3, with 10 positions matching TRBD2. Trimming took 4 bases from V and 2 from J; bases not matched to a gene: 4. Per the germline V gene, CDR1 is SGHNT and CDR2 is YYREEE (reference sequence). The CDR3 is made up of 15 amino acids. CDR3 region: CASSNGLAATDTQYF. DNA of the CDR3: TGTGCCAGCAGCAACGGACTAGCGGCCACAGATACGCAGTATTTT.

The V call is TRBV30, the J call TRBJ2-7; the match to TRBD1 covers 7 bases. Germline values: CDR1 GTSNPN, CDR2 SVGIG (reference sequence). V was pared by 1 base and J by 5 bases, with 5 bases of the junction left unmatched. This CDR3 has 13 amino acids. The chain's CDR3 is CAWSGQGDDEQYF. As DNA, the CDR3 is TGTGCCTGGAGTGGGCAGGGGGACGACGAGCAGTACTTC.

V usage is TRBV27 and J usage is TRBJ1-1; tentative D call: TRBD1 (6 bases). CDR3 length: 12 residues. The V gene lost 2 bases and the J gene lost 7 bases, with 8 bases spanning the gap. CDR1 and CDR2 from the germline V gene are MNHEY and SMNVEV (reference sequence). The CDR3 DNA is TGTGCCAGCAGTTTAGGGGGGCGTGAAGCTTTCTTT. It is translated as CASSLGGREAFF.

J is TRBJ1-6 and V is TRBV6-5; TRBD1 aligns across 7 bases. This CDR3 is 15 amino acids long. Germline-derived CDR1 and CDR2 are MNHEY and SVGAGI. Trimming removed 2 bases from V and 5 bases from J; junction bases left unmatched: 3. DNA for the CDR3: TGTGCCAGCAGTTACGAGACAGGGAATAATTCACCCCTCCACTTT. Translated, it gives CASSYETGNNSPLHF.

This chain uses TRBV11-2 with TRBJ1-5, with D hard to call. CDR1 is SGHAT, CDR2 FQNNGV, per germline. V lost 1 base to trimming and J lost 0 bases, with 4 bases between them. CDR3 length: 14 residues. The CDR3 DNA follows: TGTGCCAGCAGCTTAGGGGGTAGCAATCAGCCCCAGCATTTT. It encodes CASSLGGSNQPQHF.

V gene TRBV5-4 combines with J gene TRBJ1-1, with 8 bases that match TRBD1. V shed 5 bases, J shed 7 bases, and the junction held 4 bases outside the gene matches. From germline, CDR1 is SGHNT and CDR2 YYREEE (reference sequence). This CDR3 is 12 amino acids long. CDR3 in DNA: TGTGCCAGCAGTCCAGGGGGCATTGAAGCTTTCTTT. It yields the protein CASSPGGIEAFF.

The CDR3 bases are TGCAGCGTTGAAGATCCGGAACTAGCGGGATCCTACAATGAGCAGTTCTTC. It codes for CSVEDPELAGSYNEQFF. The chain combines TRBV29-1 with TRBJ2-1, with 10 bases lining up with TRBD2. The V gene's germline CDR1 is SQVTM and CDR2 ANQGSEA. The CDR3 is 17 amino acids. V gave up 0 bases and J gave up 1 base; unmatched junction bases: 6.

CDR3 residues: CASIDRLNTEAFF. The CDR3 DNA reads TGTGCCAGCATTGATCGGCTGAACACTGAAGCTTTCTTT. The chain joins TRBV27 to TRBJ1-1; D call uncertain. Trimming removed 7 bases from V and 0 bases from J, with 9 bases in between. The CDR3 is 13 residues long. Germline loops: CDR1 MNHEY, CDR2 SMNVEV (reference sequence).

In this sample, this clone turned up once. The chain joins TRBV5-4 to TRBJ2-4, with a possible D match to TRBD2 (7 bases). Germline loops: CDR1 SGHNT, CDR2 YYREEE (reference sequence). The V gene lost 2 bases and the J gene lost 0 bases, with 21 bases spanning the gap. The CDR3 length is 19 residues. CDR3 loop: CASSFGAGQSNPAKNIQYF. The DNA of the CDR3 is TGTGCCAGCAGCTTTGGAGCGGGACAAAGTAATCCAGCCAAAAACATTCAGTACTTC.

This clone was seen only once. CDR3 sequence reads: CASSQEAVPLGEQYF. CDR3 in DNA: TGCGCCAGCAGCCAAGAAGCGGTACCTTTGGGGGAGCAGTACTTC. This chain joins TRBV4-3 and TRBJ2-7; tentative D call: TRBD2 (5 bases). The CDR3 is made up of 15 amino acids. The V end lost 0 bases, the J end lost 7 bases, and 16 bases lay between the germline ends. CDR1 is LGHNA and CDR2 is YSLEER in the germline V gene.

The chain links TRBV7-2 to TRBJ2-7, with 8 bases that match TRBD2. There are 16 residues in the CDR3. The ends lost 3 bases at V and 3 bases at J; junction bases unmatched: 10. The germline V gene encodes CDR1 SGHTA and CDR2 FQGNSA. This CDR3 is CASSFLSGRRRYEQYF. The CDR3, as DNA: TGTGCCAGCAGCTTTCTCAGCGGGAGACGACGCTACGAGCAGTACTTC. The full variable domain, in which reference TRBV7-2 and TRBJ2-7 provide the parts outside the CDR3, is GAGVSQSPSNKVTEKGKDVELRCDPISGHTALYWYRQSLGQGLEFLIYFQGNSAPDKSGLPSDRFSAERTGGSVSTLTIQRTQQEDSAVYLCASSFLSGRRRYEQYFGPGTRLTVT.

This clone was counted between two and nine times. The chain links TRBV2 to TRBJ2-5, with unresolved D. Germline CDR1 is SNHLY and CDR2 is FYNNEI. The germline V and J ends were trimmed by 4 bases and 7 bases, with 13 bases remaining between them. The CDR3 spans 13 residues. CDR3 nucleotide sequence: TGTGCCAGCAGTGTCAAGCCTGCAGGGACCCAGTACTTC. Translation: CASSVKPAGTQYF.

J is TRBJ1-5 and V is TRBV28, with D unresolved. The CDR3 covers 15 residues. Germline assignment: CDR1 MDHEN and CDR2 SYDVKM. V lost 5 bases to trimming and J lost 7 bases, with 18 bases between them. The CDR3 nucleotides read TGTGCCAGCAGTCCCGGGCCCTATGTTATGCAGCCCCAGCATTTT. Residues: CASSPGPYVMQPQHF.

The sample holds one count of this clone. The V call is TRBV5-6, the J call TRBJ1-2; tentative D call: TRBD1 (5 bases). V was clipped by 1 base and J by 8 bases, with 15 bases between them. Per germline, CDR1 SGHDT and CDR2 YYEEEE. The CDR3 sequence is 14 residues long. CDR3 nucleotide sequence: TGTGCCAGCAGCTTGATCGGGGCTTTTGGGGGCTACACCTTC. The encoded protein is CASSLIGAFGGYTF.

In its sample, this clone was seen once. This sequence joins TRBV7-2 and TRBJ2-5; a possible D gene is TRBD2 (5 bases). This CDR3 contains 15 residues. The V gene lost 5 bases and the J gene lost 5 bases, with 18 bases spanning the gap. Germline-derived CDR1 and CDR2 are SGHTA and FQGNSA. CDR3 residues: CASSGGGTGLETQYF. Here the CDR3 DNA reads TGTGCCAGCAGCGGAGGAGGAACTGGGCTGGAGACCCAGTACTTC.

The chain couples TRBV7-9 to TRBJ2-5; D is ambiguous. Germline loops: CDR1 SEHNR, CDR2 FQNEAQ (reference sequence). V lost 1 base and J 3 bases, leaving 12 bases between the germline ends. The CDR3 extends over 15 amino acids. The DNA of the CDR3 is TGTGCCAGCAGCTTAGAGGCTAGTTCAGAAGAGACCCAGTACTTC. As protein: CASSLEASSEETQYF.

CDR3 nucleotide sequence: TGTGCCAGCAGTTCCCCCGGGGGTGAAGCTTTCTTT. Residues: CASSSPGGEAFF. J is TRBJ1-1 and V is TRBV28, with a tentative D call TRBD1 (5 bases). The V end was cut by 4 bases, the J end by 7 bases, with 10 bases between. Looked up from germline, CDR1 is MDHEN and CDR2 is SYDVKM. This CDR3 is 12 amino acids long. The whole variable domain, remainder taken from reference TRBV28 and TRBJ1-1, is DVKVTQSSRYLVKRTGEKVFLECVQDMDHENMFWYRQDPGLGLRLIYFSYDVKMKEKGDIPEGYSVSREKKERFSLILESASTNQTSMYLCASSSPGGEAFFGQGTRLTVV.

The CDR3 loop is CASSYSGFSYEQYF. The CDR3 DNA reads TGTGCCAGCAGTTACTCGGGTTTTTCCTACGAGCAGTACTTC. V gene TRBV6-5 combines with J gene TRBJ2-7, with D hard to call. The CDR3 totals 14 residues. Trimming left V 0 bases short and J 1 base short, with 7 bases between. Germline V lookup: CDR1 MNHEY, CDR2 SVGAGI.

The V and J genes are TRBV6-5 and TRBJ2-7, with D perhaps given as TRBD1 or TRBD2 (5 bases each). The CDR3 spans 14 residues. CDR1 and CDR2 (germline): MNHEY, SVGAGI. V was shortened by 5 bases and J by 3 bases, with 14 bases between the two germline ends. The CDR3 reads CASSTPGRIYEQYF. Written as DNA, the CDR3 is TGTGCCAGCAGTACACCGGGACGGATCTACGAGCAGTACTTC.

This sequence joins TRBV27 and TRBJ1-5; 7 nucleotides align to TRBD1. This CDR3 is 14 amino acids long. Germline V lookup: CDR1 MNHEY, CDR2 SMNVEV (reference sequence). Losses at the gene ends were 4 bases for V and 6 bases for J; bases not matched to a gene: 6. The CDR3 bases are TGTGCCAGCAGTTCCGGACAGGTTTTTCAGCCCCAGCATTTT. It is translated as CASSSGQVFQPQHF.

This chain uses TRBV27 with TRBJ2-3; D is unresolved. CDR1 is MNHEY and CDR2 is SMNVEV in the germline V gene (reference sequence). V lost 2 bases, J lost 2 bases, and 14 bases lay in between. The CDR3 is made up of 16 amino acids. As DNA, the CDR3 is TGTGCCAGCAGTTTAAACCCGGGTCCAGACACAGATACGCAGTATTTT. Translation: CASSLNPGPDTDTQYF.

The CDR3 coding sequence is TGCGCCAGCAGCCAAGGCGTAGCAGGGACAGCTGGAAACACCATATATTTT. Its protein is CASSQGVAGTAGNTIYF. V is TRBV4-3 and J is TRBJ1-3; 7 nucleotides align to TRBD1. The V gene end was trimmed by 1 base and the J gene end by 2 bases; junction bases not matched to a gene: 8. This CDR3 region has 17 residues. The germline CDR1 and CDR2 sequences are LGHNA and YSLEER.

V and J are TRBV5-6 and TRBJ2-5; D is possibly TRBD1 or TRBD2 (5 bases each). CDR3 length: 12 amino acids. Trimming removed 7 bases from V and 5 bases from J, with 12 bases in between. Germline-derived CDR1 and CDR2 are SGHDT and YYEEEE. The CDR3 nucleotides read TGTGCCAGCCTAGGGGACGGTGAGACCCAGTACTTC. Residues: CASLGDGETQYF.

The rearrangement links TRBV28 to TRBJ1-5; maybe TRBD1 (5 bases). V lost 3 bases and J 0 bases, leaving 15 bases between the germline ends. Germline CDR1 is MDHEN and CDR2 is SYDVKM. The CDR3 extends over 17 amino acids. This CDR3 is CASSFGDRLDSNQPQHF. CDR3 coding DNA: TGTGCCAGCAGTTTTGGGGACCGTTTAGATAGCAATCAGCCCCAGCATTTT.

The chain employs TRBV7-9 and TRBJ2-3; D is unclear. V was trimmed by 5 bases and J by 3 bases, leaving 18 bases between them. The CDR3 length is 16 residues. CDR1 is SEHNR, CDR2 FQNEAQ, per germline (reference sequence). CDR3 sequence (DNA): TGTGCCAGCAGCCCCCTATGGCTGGAGTTGACAGATACGCAGTATTTT. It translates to CASSPLWLELTDTQYF.

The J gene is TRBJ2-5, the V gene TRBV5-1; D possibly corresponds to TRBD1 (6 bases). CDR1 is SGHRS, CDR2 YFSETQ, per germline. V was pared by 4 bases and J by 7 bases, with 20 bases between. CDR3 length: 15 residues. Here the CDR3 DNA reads TGCGCCAGCAGCCCCGGATCGACAGGAGGAGGGACCCAGTACTTC. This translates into CASSPGSTGGGTQYF.

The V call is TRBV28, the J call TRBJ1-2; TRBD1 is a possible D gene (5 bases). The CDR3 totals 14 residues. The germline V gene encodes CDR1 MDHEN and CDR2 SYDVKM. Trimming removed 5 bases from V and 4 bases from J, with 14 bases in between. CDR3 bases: TGTGCCAGCAGTCCACCGACAGTCCTCTATGGCTACACCTTC. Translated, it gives CASSPPTVLYGYTF.